This T cell receptor (beta chain) was obtained from a study of neurological immune-mediated disorders. From germline, CDR1 is SGHKS and CDR2 YYEKEE (reference sequence). The CDR3 contains 15 residues. Unmatched junction bases numbered 9, after V lost 5 bases and J lost 7 bases. TCRdb re-called the 5' RACE reads with MiXCR, one entry per CDR3 protein. Here the sample spans roughly 62,000 distinct CDR3 sequences, more than 9.5% being singletons. This clonotype was sampled from a man between 60 and 75 years old in good health. Sequenced material: PBMCs. The chain employs TRBV5-5 and TRBJ2-1, with 10 bases that match TRBD1. CDR3 sequence (DNA): TGTGCCAGCAGTTACGGGACAGGGGTAAGTAATGAGCAGTTCTTC. The encoded protein is CASSYGTGVSNEQFF. The variable domain in full, completed from reference TRBV5-5 and TRBJ2-1, reads DAGVTQSPTHLIKTRGQQVTLRCSPISGHKSVSWYQQVLGQGPQFIFQYYEKEERGRGNFPDRFSARQFPNYSSELNVNALLLGDSALYLCASSYGTGVSNEQFFGPGTRLTVL.